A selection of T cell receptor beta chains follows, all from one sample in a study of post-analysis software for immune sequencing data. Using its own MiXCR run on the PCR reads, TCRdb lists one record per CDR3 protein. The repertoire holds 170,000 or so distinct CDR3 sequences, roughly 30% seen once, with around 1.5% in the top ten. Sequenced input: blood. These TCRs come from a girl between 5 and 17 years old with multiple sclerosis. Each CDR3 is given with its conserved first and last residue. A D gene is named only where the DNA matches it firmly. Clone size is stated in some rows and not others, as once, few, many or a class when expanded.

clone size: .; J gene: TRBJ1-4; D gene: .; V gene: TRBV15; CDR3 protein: CATSRVQGGQPWGEKLFF; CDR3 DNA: TGTGCCACCAGCCGAGTCCAGGGAGGACAGCCATGGGGTGAAAAACTGTTTTTT
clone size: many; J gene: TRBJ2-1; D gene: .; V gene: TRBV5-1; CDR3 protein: CASSLFGRGVDEQFF; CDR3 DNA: TGCGCCAGCTCCCTCTTCGGCAGGGGTGTCGATGAGCAGTTCTTC
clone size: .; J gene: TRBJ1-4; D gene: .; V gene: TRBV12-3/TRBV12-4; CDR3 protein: CASSPNPGEEKLFF; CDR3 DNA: TGTGCCAGCAGTCCCAACCCGGGCGAGGAAAAACTGTTTTTT
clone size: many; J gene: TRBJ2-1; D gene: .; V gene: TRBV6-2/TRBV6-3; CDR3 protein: CASSYSRRQGSYNEQFF; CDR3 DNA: TGTGCCAGCAGTTACTCTCGGAGGCAGGGCTCCTACAATGAGCAGTTCTTC
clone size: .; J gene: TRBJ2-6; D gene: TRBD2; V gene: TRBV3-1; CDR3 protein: CASSLGLAGFSGANVLTF; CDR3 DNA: TGTGCCAGCAGCCTGGGACTAGCGGGTTTCTCTGGGGCCAACGTCCTGACTTTC
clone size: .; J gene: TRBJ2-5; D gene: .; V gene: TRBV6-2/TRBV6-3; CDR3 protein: CASSYRGEQYF; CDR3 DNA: TGTGCCAGCAGTTACAGAGGGGAGCAGTACTTC
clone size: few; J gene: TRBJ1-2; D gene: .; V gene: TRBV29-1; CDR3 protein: CSVWTPANYGYTF; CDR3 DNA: TGCAGCGTTTGGACACCAGCTAACTATGGCTACACCTTC
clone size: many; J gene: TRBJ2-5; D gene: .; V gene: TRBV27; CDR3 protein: CASSLRGSRLQETQYF; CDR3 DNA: TGTGCCAGCAGTTTAAGGGGTAGTCGCCTCCAAGAGACCCAGTACTTC
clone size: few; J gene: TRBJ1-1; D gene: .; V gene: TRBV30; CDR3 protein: CACLQLMNTEAFF; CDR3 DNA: TGTGCCTGCCTACAGCTTATGAACACTGAAGCTTTCTTT
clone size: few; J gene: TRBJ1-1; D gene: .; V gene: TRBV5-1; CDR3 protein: CASSFSGGGLTEAFF; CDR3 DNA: TGCGCCAGCAGCTTCTCCGGCGGGGGGCTAACTGAAGCTTTCTTT
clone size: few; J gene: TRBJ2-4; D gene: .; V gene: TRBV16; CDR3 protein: CASSQMVNSEQGSKNIQYF; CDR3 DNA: TGTGCCAGCAGCCAAATGGTTAATTCCGAACAGGGATCCAAAAACATTCAGTACTTC
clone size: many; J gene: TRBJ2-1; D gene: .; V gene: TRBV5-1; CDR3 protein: CASSLSGDLYNEQFF; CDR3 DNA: TGCGCCAGCAGCTTATCCGGGGACCTTTACAATGAGCAGTTCTTC
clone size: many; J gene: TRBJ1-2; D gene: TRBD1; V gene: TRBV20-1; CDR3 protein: CSATGTGDNYGYTF; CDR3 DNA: TGCAGTGCAACTGGGACAGGTGATAACTATGGCTACACCTTC
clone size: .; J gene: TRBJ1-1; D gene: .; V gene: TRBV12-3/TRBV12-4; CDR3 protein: CASGRTKNTEAFF; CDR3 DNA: TGTGCCAGCGGGAGGACGAAGAACACTGAAGCTTTCTTT
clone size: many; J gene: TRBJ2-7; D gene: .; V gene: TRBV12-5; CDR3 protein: CASGFTTGPTSYEQYF; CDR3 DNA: TGTGCTAGTGGTTTTACGACAGGACCCACGTCCTACGAGCAGTACTTC
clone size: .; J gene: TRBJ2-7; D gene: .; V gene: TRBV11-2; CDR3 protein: CASSPTSRAPNEQYF; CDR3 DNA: TGTGCCAGCAGCCCGACGAGTAGGGCCCCCAATGAGCAGTACTTC
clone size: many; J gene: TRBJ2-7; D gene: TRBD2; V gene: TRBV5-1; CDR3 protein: CASSPSGGRSYEQYF; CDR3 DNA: TGCGCCAGCAGCCCCTCGGGGGGGAGATCCTACGAGCAGTACTTC
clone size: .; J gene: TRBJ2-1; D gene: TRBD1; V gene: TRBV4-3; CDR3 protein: CASSHAGGEQFF; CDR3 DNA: TGCGCCAGCAGCCATGCAGGGGGTGAGCAGTTCTTC
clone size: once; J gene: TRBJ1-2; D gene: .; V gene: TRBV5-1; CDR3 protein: CASSDPGTHLYGYTF; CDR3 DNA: TGCGCCAGCAGCGACCCCGGGACACACCTTTATGGCTACACCTTC
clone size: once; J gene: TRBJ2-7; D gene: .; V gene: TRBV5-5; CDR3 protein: CASSLIGGPFYEQYF; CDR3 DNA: TGTGCCAGCAGCTTAATTGGGGGGCCATTCTACGAGCAGTACTTC
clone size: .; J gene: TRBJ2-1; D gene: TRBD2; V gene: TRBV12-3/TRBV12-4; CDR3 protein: CASTLGLTYNEQFF; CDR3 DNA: TGTGCCAGCACCCTGGGACTAACGTACAATGAGCAGTTCTTC
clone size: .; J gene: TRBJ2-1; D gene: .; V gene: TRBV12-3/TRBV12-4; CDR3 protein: CASSHQGPLTNGRRNEQFF; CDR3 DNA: TGTGCCAGCAGTCACCAGGGGCCCCTGACTAACGGGAGACGCAATGAGCAGTTCTTC
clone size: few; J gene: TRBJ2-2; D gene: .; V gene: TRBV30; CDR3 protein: CAWREGTGELFF; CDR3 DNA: TGTGCCTGGAGAGAGGGGACCGGGGAGCTGTTTTTT
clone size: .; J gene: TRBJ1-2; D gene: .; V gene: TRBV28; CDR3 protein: CASSRWEGNYGYTF; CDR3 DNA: TGTGCCAGCAGCCGATGGGAGGGAAACTATGGCTACACCTTC
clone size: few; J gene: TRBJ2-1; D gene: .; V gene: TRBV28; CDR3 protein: CASSFGGEQFF; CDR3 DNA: TGTGCCAGCAGTTTTGGAGGTGAGCAGTTCTTC
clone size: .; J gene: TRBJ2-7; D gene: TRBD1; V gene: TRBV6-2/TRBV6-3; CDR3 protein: CASGQPDRYPYEQYF; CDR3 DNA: TGTGCCAGCGGACAACCGGACAGGTACCCTTACGAGCAGTACTTC
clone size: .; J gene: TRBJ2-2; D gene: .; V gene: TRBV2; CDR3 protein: CASSGQTRNTGELFF; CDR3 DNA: TGTGCCAGCAGTGGGCAGACGCGGAACACCGGGGAGCTGTTTTTT
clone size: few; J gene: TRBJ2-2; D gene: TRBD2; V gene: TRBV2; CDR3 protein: CASSLAGDTGELFF; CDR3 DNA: TGTGCCAGCTCGCTAGCGGGAGACACCGGGGAGCTGTTTTTT
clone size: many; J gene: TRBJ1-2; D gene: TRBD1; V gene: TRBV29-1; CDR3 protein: CSVRGQGGYTF; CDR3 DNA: TGCAGCGTTAGAGGACAGGGAGGCTACACCTTC
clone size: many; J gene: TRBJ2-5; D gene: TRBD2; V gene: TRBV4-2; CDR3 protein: CASSQQTSGQETQYF; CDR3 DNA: TGTGCCAGCAGCCAACAGACTAGCGGCCAAGAGACCCAGTACTTC
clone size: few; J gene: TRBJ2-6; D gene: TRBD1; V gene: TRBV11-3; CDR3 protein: CASSLSGGGRANVLTF; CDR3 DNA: TGTGCCAGCAGCCTCTCAGGGGGCGGACGGGCCAACGTCCTGACTTTC
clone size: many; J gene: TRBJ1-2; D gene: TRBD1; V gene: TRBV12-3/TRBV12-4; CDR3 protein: CASSLGTGGAYGYTF; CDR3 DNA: TGTGCCAGCAGTCTCGGGACAGGGGGCGCCTATGGCTACACCTTC
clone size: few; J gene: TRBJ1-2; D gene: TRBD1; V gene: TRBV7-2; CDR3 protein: CASSSTRNRGTLTHGYTF; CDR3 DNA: TGTGCCAGCAGCTCTACGAGGAACAGGGGGACTCTAACTCATGGCTACACCTTC
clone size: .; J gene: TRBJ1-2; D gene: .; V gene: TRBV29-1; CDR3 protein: CSVLKDTSYTF; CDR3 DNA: TGCAGCGTTTTAAAGGACACCTCCTACACCTTC
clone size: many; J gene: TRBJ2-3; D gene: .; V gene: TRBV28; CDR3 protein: CASLTRGEGTDTQYF; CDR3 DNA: TGTGCCAGCCTCACCCGAGGGGAGGGCACAGATACGCAGTATTTT
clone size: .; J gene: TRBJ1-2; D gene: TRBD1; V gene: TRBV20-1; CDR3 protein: CSATGVLGGYGYTF; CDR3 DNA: TGCAGTGCCACAGGGGTCCTAGGCGGGTATGGCTACACCTTC
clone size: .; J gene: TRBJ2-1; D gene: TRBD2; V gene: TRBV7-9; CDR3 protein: CASSSPTLAGEQFF; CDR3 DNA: TGTGCCAGCAGCTCCCCGACCCTAGCGGGTGAGCAGTTCTTC